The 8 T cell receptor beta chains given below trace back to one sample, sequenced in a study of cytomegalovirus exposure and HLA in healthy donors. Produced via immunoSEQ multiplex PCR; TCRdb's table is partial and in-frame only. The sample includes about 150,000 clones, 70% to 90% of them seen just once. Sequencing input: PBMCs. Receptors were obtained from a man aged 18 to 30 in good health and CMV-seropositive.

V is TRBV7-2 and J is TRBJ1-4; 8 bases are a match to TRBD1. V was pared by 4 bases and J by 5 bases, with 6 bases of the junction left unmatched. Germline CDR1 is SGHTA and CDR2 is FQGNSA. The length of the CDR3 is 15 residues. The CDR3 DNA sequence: TGTGCCAGCAGCTACCGACAGGGGAGGAATGAAAAACTGTTTTTT. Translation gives CASSYRQGRNEKLFF.

DNA of the CDR3: TGCGCCAGCAGCCAAGAACAGGGGTACACTGAAGCTTTCTTT. Translation gives CASSQEQGYTEAFF. The chain has TRBV4-1 and TRBJ1-1; 7 bases match TRBD1. The CDR3 totals 14 residues. Per germline, CDR1 MGHRA and CDR2 YSYEKL. After removal of 0 bases from V and 3 bases from J, the junction contained 1 base not matched to a gene.

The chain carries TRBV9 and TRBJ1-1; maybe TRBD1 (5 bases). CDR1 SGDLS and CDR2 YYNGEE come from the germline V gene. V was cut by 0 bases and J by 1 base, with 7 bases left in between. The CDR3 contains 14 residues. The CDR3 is CASSVGQRNTEAFF. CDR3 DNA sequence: TGTGCCAGCAGCGTAGGACAGCGGAACACTGAAGCTTTCTTT.

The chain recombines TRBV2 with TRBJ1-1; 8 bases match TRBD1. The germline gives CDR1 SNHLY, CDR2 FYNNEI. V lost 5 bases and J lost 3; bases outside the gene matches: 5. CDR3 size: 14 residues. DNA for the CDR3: TGTGCCAGCAGTTACGGACAGGGCCACACTGAAGCTTTCTTT. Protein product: CASSYGQGHTEAFF.

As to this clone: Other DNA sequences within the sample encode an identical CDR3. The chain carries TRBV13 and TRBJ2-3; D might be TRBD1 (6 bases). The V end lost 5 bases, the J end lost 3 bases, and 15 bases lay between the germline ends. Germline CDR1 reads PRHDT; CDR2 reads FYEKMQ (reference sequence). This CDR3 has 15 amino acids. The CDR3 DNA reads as TGTGCCAGCAGCCCACCAGGGGCCGGAACAGATACGCAGTATTTT. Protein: CASSPPGAGTDTQYF.

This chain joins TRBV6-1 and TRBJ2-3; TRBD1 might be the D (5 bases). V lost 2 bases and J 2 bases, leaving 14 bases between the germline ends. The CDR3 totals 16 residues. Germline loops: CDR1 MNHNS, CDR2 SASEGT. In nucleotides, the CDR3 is TGTGCCAGCAGTGAATATGGGGCAGGAGTCACAGATACGCAGTATTTT. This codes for CASSEYGAGVTDTQYF.

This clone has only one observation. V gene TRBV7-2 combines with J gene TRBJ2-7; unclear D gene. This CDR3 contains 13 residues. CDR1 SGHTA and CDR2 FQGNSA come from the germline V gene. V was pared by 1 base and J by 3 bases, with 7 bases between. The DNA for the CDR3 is TGTGCCAGCAGCTTAGTCTCCAGCTACGAGCAGTACTTC. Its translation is CASSLVSSYEQYF.

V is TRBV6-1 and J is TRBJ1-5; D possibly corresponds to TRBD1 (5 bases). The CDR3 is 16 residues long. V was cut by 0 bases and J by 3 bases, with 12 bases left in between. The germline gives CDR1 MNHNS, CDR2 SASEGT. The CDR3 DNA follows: TGTGCCAGCAGTGAAGCGCTTGGGGCAGTCAATCAGCCCCAGCATTTT. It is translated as CASSEALGAVNQPQHF.